These 5 T cell receptor beta chains were all obtained from the same sample, sequenced in a study of control samples from healthy donors and cancer patients. Assay: immunoSEQ multiplex PCR; the TCRdb copy retains only in-frame clones and omits some. This table holds tens of thousands of clones, roughly 90% found once. Sequencing was performed on PBMCs. These receptors were taken from a man aged 35-49 years with colorectal cancer.

A single count supports this clone. The chain links TRBV14 to TRBJ2-1; D unclear. Germline-derived CDR1 and CDR2 are SGHDN and FVKESK. CDR3 size: 16 residues. The V end lost 2 bases, the J end lost 0 bases, and 11 bases lay between the germline ends. The CDR3 DNA is TGTGCCAGCAGCCAATTGACTGAAAGCTCCTACAATGAGCAGTTCTTC. Its protein is CASSQLTESSYNEQFF.

The rearrangement uses TRBV5-1 and TRBJ2-3; possibly TRBD1 or TRBD2 for D (5 bases each). V was shortened by 0 bases and J by 5 bases, with 25 bases between the two germline ends. CDR1 is SGHRS, CDR2 YFSETQ, per germline. The CDR3 loop spans 19 amino acids. CDR3 amino acids: CASSLGLPGTPRGGDTQYF. Written as DNA, the CDR3 is TGCGCCAGCAGCTTGGGTTTACCCGGGACGCCTAGAGGTGGAGATACGCAGTATTTT.

The rearrangement uses TRBV27 and TRBJ2-3; D is possibly TRBD2 (5 bases). CDR3 length equals 13 residues. Germline values: CDR1 MNHEY, CDR2 SMNVEV (reference sequence). V lost 3 bases to trimming and J lost 5 bases, with 9 bases between them. In DNA form, the CDR3 reads TGTGCCAGCAGTTTCGGGGTTCTAGATACGCAGTATTTT. This translates into CASSFGVLDTQYF.

V and J are TRBV27 and TRBJ1-2, with D perhaps matching TRBD1 (5 bases). V was shortened by 8 bases and J by 1 base, with 11 bases between the two germline ends. The V gene's germline CDR1 is MNHEY and CDR2 SMNVEV (reference sequence). This CDR3 is 13 amino acids long. The CDR3 reads CASRRDLNYGYTF. CDR3 nucleotide sequence: TGTGCCAGCCGGAGGGACCTTAACTATGGCTACACCTTC.

CDR3 nucleotides: TGTGCCAGCAGCTTGGGCAGACCGGGACATTTTTCTCAGTTCTTC. It is translated as CASSLGRPGHFSQFF. The gene calls are TRBV5-5 and TRBJ2-1; D may be TRBD1 (6 bases). The CDR3 is 15 residues long. The germline gives CDR1 SGHKS, CDR2 YYEKEE (reference sequence). V was pared by 0 bases and J by 13 bases, with 20 bases between.